The source of this TCR beta chain is a study of tumor-infiltrating lymphocytes in primary liver carcinoma. The CDR3 spans 15 residues. Germline CDR1 reads LNHDA; CDR2 reads SQIVND (reference sequence). V dropped 5 bases and J dropped 5 bases, with 18 bases sitting between them. The approximately 20-31 mg bulk tissue piece was not sorted before simultaneous RNA and DNA extraction. Each tumor had five separate regions sampled. TCR beta cDNA came from around 500 ng total RNA, primed with a constant-region primer. Modified slightly, ARM-PCR produced TCR beta libraries over three nested multiplex PCR rounds. The two initial PCR rounds, around 11 cycles each, used TRBV1-TRBV30 forward and C-beta reverse primers. TCRdb itself ran the multiplex PCR reads through MiXCR, one entry per CDR3 protein. The table shows roughly 190,000 distinct CDR3 sequences, with roughly 80% occurring only once.

The chain joins TRBV19 to TRBJ2-5; D may correspond to TRBD1 or TRBD2 (5 bases each). The clonotype comes from a man aged 35 to 55 with primary liver carcinoma and hepatitis B virus infection. The source material was tumor tissue from primary liver carcinoma. The CDR3 sequence is CASSAPLLWGETQYF. CDR3 DNA sequence: TGTGCCAGTAGTGCTCCTCTTTTATGGGGGGAGACCCAGTACTTC.